Below are 26 T cell receptor beta chains sequenced from a single sample in a study of shared clonotypes between healthy human individuals. Sequencing used immunoSEQ multiplex PCR; TCRdb keeps in-frame clones, though not all of them. Here the sample spans about 990,000 clones, 75% to 80% being singletons. The sample was memory CD4+ T cells from PBMCs. Subset meaning: CD45RA-negative fraction. Receptors were obtained from a man aged 18 to 30 in good health. Some clones in this sample may be carry-over from other donors' samples.

CDR3 bases: TGCGCCAGCAGCCCAACGGGACAGGCAAACTATGGCTACACCTTC. Encoded protein: CASSPTGQANYGYTF. The rearrangement uses TRBV5-1 and TRBJ1-2, with TRBD1 identical over 8 bases. Germline V lookup: CDR1 SGHRS, CDR2 YFSETQ. V trimming: 4 bases; J trimming: 2 bases; junction bases outside the gene matches: 7. The CDR3 extends over 15 amino acids.

About this clone: Other DNA sequences in this sample translate to the same CDR3. The CDR3 DNA is TGCAGCGTAAGACAGGGGGAAGAGACCCAGTACTTC. Amino acids: CSVRQGEETQYF. This rearrangement joins TRBV29-1 to TRBJ2-5; 9 bases are shared with TRBD1. CDR1 SQVTM and CDR2 ANQGSEA come from the germline V gene. The CDR3 contains 12 residues. V shed 6 bases and J 3 bases; nucleotides not matched to a gene: 2. The variable domain in full, with the rest retrieved from reference TRBV29-1 and TRBJ2-5, is SAVISQKPSRDICQRGTSLTIQCQVDSQVTMMFWYRQQPGQSLTLIATANQGSEATYESGFVIDKFPISRPNLTFSTLTVSNMSPEDSSIYLCSVRQGEETQYFGPGTRLLVL.

This clone came up a few times. The chain uses TRBV30 and TRBJ2-3, with D possibly being TRBD2 (6 bases). The CDR3 runs 15 residues. The germline V gene encodes CDR1 GTSNPN and CDR2 SVGIG (reference sequence). V gave up 6 bases and J gave up 1 base, with 17 bases separating them. The CDR3 sequence is CACHHGRMGTDTQYF. DNA for the CDR3: TGTGCCTGCCACCACGGGAGAATGGGCACAGATACGCAGTATTTT. Based on the CDR3 plus reference TRBV30 and TRBJ2-3, the full variable domain is SQTIHQWPATLVQPVGSPLSLECTVEGTSNPNLYWYRQAAGRGLQLLFYSVGIGQISSEVPQNLSASRPQDRQFILSSKKLLLSDSGFYLCACHHGRMGTDTQYFGPGTRLTVL.

V usage is TRBV30 and J usage is TRBJ1-5, with D possibly being TRBD1 (6 bases). The V end was cut by 8 bases, the J end by 6 bases, with 14 bases between. The germline V gene has CDR1 GTSNPN and CDR2 SVGIG (reference sequence). The length of the CDR3 is 12 residues. CDR3 in amino acids: CASSGGGQPQHF. CDR3 in DNA: TGTGCCAGCAGTGGGGGCGGTCAGCCCCAGCATTTT.

The CDR3 DNA is TGTGCCAGCAGCTTAGGGGTGGGAGTGAACACTGAAGCTTTCTTT. Translated: CASSLGVGVNTEAFF. This rearrangement joins TRBV7-9 to TRBJ1-1; D not certain. V shed 1 base and J shed 0 bases, with 9 bases lying between them. Germline V lookup: CDR1 SEHNR, CDR2 FQNEAQ (reference sequence). The CDR3 is 15 residues long.

This chain joins TRBV4-1 and TRBJ2-3; TRBD2 aligns across 8 bases. The J segment lost 2 bases and the V segment lost 0 bases, leaving 7 bases of the junction unmatched. The CDR3 totals 17 residues. CDR1 is MGHRA and CDR2 is YSYEKL in the germline V gene. Written as DNA, the CDR3 is TGCGCCAGCAGCCAAGATTGGGCTAGCGGGTACACAGATACGCAGTATTTT. This encodes CASSQDWASGYTDTQYF.

The CDR3 nucleotides are TGTGCCAGCAGTTACTCTAAGGGTCCAAATGAAAAACTGTTTTTT. This encodes CASSYSKGPNEKLFF. The chain recombines TRBV6-5 with TRBJ1-4; D gene unclear. Germline CDR1 is MNHEY and CDR2 is SVGAGI. V was trimmed by 0 bases and J by 5 bases, leaving 10 bases between them. This CDR3 spans 15 amino acids.

The chain combines TRBV2 with TRBJ2-4, with 7 bases that match TRBD2. CDR1 is SNHLY and CDR2 is FYNNEI in the germline V gene. The CDR3 spans 13 residues. Trimming took 7 bases from V and 6 from J; bases not matched to a gene: 6. CDR3: CASTPGLTNIQYF. CDR3 nucleotide sequence: TGTGCCAGCACTCCGGGACTAACAAACATTCAGTACTTC.

The CDR3 region has the DNA TGTGCCACTACGGGAATATTAGGGCGTCGTCCCCAGCATTTT. Its protein is CATTGILGRRPQHF. J is TRBJ1-5 and V is TRBV19; no definite D call. Trimming shortened V by 10 bases and J by 10 bases, and 23 bases separated the two germline ends. The CDR3 loop spans 14 amino acids. Germline V gene data show CDR1 as LNHDA and CDR2 as SQIVND (reference sequence).

The rearrangement links TRBV5-1 to TRBJ1-1; TRBD1 is a possible D gene (5 bases). V lost 4 bases and J lost 0, with 7 bases in between. This CDR3 region has 13 residues. In germline, CDR1 is SGHRS, CDR2 YFSETQ. The CDR3 nucleotides read TGCGCCAGCAGCCCGGGGGTGAACACTGAAGCTTTCTTT. Translating gives CASSPGVNTEAFF.

This clone was seen only a few times. This rearrangement joins TRBV6-6 to TRBJ1-2, with D tentatively TRBD1 (6 bases). The germline V gene encodes CDR1 MNHNY and CDR2 SVGAGI (reference sequence). Trimming took off 5 bases at V and 2 bases at J, with 18 bases between the two ends. The CDR3 length is 16 residues. The CDR3 DNA reads TGTGCCAGCAGTAGTCCTAGAGGGGGGTCAAACTATGGCTACACCTTC. It codes for CASSSPRGGSNYGYTF.

This chain connects TRBV4-1 to TRBJ1-1; D is ambiguous. V lost 3 bases, J lost 1 base, and 12 bases lay in between. Germline CDR1 MGHRA, CDR2 YSYEKL. The CDR3 covers 15 residues. CDR3 region: CASSHSPGENTEAFF. CDR3 nucleotide sequence: TGCGCCAGCAGCCACAGCCCGGGAGAGAACACTGAAGCTTTCTTT.

This sequence joins TRBV5-1 and TRBJ2-3, with a weak D call TRBD1 (5 bases). CDR3 length: 15 amino acids. V shed 4 bases and J shed 2 bases, with 14 bases lying between them. Per germline, CDR1 SGHRS and CDR2 YFSETQ. The CDR3 DNA is TGCGCCAGCAGCCTCCAGGGATTACCCACAGATACGCAGTATTTT. Amino acid sequence: CASSLQGLPTDTQYF.

This clone has a single count. Other DNA sequences within the sample encode an identical CDR3. The chain employs TRBV6-1 and TRBJ2-7; a weak D match, TRBD1 (7 bases). This CDR3 is built from 15 residues. The V end lost 2 bases, the J end lost 2 bases, and 13 bases lay between the germline ends. Germline V gene lookup returns CDR1 MNHNS and CDR2 SASEGT. The CDR3 loop reads CASSESAGGPYEQYF. The CDR3 region has the DNA TGTGCCAGCAGTGAATCTGCAGGGGGGCCCTACGAGCAGTACTTC.

The chain combines TRBV9 with TRBJ2-4, with TRBD1 as a possible D gene (6 bases). Deletions cut 2 bases from V and 8 bases from J, with 17 bases between. Germline CDR1 is SGDLS and CDR2 is YYNGEE. This CDR3 region has 15 residues. DNA for the CDR3: TGTGCCAGCAGCGTGGGGGACACCCTAGGCTACATTCAGTACTTC. Its translation is CASSVGDTLGYIQYF.

The genes are TRBV5-1 and TRBJ2-7; the D gene is possibly TRBD1 (6 bases). CDR3 size: 14 residues. Deletions cut 0 bases from V and 6 bases from J, with 13 bases between. From germline, CDR1 is SGHRS and CDR2 YFSETQ. The CDR3 region is CASSLGQTGLEQYF. CDR3 coding DNA: TGCGCCAGCAGCTTGGGGCAAACAGGGCTCGAGCAGTACTTC.

V is TRBV29-1 and J is TRBJ2-2; 7 nucleotides agree with TRBD2. J was trimmed by 6 bases and V by 7 bases; bases with no gene match: 2. CDR3 length: 11 residues. Germline CDR1 SQVTM, CDR2 ANQGSEA. The chain's CDR3 is CSGRGSGELFF. In DNA, the CDR3 is TGCAGCGGGCGGGGGTCCGGGGAGCTGTTTTTT.

This chain connects TRBV28 to TRBJ1-2; D is uncertain. Trimming took off 2 bases at V and 7 bases at J, with 11 bases between the two ends. CDR1 is MDHEN, CDR2 SYDVKM, per germline. CDR3 length: 13 amino acids. The CDR3 DNA sequence: TGTGCCAGCAGTTTAATCGCACAGTCTGGCTACACCTTC. It specifies CASSLIAQSGYTF.

The CDR3 DNA follows: TGTGCCAGCAGTGATATCCTCTCTGGAAACACCATATATTTT. It translates to CASSDILSGNTIYF. This chain links TRBV2 with TRBJ1-3; no clear D. Per the germline V gene, CDR1 is SNHLY and CDR2 is FYNNEI. CDR3 length: 14 residues. The V end lost 3 bases, the J end lost 0 bases, and 6 bases lay between the germline ends.

The rearrangement joins TRBV15 to TRBJ1-2; possible D gene TRBD1, 5 bases. The V end was cut by 5 bases, the J end by 5 bases, with 12 bases between. CDR3 length equals 13 residues. Germline loops: CDR1 LNHNV, CDR2 YYDKDF (reference sequence). The CDR3 bases are TGTGCCACCAGCGCAGGACGGGGGTATGGCTACACCTTC. Its translation: CATSAGRGYGYTF.

The CDR3 here is CASSISGTASEQYF. The DNA of the CDR3 is TGTGCCAGCAGCATTAGCGGGACAGCGTCGGAGCAGTACTTC. The chain is built from TRBV7-9 and TRBJ2-7, with D maybe TRBD2 (8 bases). Between the trimmed V and J ends, which lost 5 bases and 7 bases, there was a span of 18 bases. CDR1 and CDR2 from the germline V gene are SEHNR and FQNEAQ (reference sequence). This CDR3 spans 14 amino acids.

The chain couples TRBV11-2 to TRBJ2-6, with D possibly matching TRBD2 (6 bases). The germline V gene has CDR1 SGHAT and CDR2 FQNNGV. The CDR3 runs 17 residues. The ends were cut back, 2 bases at V and 0 bases at J, with 11 bases in the middle. The CDR3 DNA is TGTGCCAGCAGCTTATTAGCGGCTAGCTCTGGGGCCAACGTCCTGACTTTC. Translating gives CASSLLAASSGANVLTF.

V usage is TRBV6-6 and J usage is TRBJ2-7, with D tentatively TRBD2 (6 bases). Trimming cost V 1 base and J 2 bases, with 12 bases left between them. This CDR3 has 15 amino acids. Germline-derived CDR1 and CDR2 are MNHNY and SVGAGI (reference sequence). The CDR3 region is CASSYLGGAPYEQYF. The CDR3 region has the DNA TGTGCCAGCAGTTACTTGGGGGGAGCACCCTACGAGCAGTACTTC.

Turning to this clone: At one end, the junction sequence differs from germline, possibly due to a read error. The V gene is TRBV6-6, the J gene TRBJ2-7, with D perhaps assigned TRBD1 or TRBD2 (5 bases each). The CDR3 has 14 amino acids. Germline-derived CDR1 and CDR2 are MNHNY and SVGAGI (reference sequence). CDR3 sequence (DNA): TGTGCCAGTCGGGGACGGATGGGATCCTCCGAGCAGTACTTC. This encodes CASRGRMGSSEQYF.

Of note for this clone: A much larger clone differs by one base, so this may be a read error. In nucleotides, the CDR3 is TGTGCCAGCAGCGAGGGACTCTTATCCTACAATGGGCAGTTCTTC. It is translated as CASSEGLLSYNGQFF. The chain links TRBV9 to TRBJ2-1; the D gene is possibly TRBD2 (6 bases). Germline values: CDR1 SGDLS, CDR2 YYNGEE. The CDR3 has 15 residues.

This clone was picked up a small number of times. The V and J genes are TRBV20-1 and TRBJ1-4, with D possibly matching TRBD1 (5 bases). V shed 5 bases and J shed 13 bases, with 14 bases lying between them. Per the germline V gene, CDR1 is DFQATT and CDR2 is SNEGSKA (reference sequence). The CDR3 extends over 11 amino acids. CDR3 protein: CSAHGAGRLFF. CDR3 DNA: TGCAGTGCTCACGGGGCTGGAAGACTGTTTTTT.